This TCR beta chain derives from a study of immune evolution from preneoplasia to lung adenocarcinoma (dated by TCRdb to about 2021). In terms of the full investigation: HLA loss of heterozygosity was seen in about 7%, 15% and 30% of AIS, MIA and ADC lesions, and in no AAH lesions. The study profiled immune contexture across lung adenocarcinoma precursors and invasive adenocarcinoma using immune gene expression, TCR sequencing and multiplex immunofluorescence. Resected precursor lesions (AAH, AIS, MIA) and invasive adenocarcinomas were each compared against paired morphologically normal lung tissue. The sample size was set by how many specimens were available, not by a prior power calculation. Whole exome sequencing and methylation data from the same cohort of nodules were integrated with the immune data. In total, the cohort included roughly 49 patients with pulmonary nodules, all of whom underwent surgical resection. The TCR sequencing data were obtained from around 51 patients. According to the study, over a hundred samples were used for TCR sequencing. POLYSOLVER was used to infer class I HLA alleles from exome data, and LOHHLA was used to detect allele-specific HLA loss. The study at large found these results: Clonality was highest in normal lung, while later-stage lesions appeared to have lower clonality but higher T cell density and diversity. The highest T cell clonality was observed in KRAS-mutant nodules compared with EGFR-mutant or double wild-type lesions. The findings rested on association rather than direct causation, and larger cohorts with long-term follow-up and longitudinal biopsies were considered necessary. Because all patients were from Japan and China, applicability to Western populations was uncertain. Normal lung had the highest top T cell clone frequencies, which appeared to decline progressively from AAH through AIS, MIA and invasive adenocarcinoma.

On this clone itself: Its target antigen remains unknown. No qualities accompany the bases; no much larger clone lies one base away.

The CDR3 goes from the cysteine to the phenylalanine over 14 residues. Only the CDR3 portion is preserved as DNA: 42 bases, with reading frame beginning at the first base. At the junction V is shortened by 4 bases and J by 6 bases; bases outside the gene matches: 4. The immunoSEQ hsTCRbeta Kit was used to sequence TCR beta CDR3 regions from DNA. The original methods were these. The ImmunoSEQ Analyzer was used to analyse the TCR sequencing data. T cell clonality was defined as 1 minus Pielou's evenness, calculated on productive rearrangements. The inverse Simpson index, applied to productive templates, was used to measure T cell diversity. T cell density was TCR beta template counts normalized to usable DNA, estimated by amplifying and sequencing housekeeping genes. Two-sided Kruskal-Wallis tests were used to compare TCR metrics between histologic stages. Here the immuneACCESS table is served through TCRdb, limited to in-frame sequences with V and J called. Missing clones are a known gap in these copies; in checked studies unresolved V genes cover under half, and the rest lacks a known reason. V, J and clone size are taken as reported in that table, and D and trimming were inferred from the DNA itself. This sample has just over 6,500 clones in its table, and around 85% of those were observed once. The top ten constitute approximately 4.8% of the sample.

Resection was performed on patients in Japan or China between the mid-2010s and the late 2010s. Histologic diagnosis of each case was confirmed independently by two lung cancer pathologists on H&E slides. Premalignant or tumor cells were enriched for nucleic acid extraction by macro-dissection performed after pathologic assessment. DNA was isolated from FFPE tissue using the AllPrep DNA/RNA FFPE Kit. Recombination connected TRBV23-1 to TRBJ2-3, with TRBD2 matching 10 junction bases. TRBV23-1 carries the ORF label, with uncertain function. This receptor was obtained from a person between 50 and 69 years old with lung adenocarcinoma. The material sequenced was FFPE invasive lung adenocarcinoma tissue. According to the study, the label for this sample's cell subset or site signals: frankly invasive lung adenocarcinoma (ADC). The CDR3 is CASSPGLAADTQYF. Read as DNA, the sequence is TGCGCCAGCAGTCCCGGACTAGCGGCCGATACGCAGTATTTT.